What follows describes a single T cell receptor (beta chain). Every donor was a healthy person donating bone marrow. The study sampled nominally healthy donors, though unrecorded immune exposures were likely. The data were obtained in a study of cytomegalovirus exposure and HLA in healthy donors. PCR was performed using 60 Vbeta and 13 Jbeta primers. Measured with immunoSEQ multiplex PCR; TCRdb has only the in-frame clones, and not every one. The sample lists approximately 120,000 clones, 76% seen once, with less than 2% in the top ten. The CDR3 is made up of 15 amino acids. Germline loops: CDR1 SGHAT, CDR2 FQNNGV. The germline V and J ends were trimmed by 0 bases and 0 bases, with 9 bases remaining between them.

The source is a man between 50 and 59 years old in good health and CMV-seronegative. The chain employs TRBV11-2 and TRBJ2-7; D is perhaps TRBD1 (5 bases). Material: PBMCs. Here the CDR3 DNA reads TGTGCCAGCAGCTTAGAACAGGTTAACTCCTACGAGCAGTACTTC. Its translation is CASSLEQVNSYEQYF.